These T cell receptor beta chains were read from a single sample in a study of long-term antiretroviral therapy in people with HIV. Measured with immunoSEQ multiplex PCR; TCRdb has only the in-frame clones, and not every one. The table has about 19,000 clones, 79% seen once; the top ten hold approximately 6.5%. The specimen was unsorted PBMCs, collected at the start of antiretroviral therapy, before treatment. These receptors originate from a man between 18 and 29 years old with HIV. The CDR3 runs from the conserved cysteine through the conserved F or W. Each record gives: D gene, J gene, clone size, V gene, CDR3 protein, CDR3 DNA. The D gene is left open where the match is weak. Rows give clone size only sometimes, using once, few, many, or a class for an expanded clone.

d_call: .
j_call: TRBJ2-2
clone_size: few
v_call: TRBV7-3
cdr3_aa: CASTKGGASGGELFF
cdr3_nt: TGTGCCAGCACCAAAGGGGGGGCTAGCGGCGGGGAGCTGTTTTTT

d_call: TRBD1
j_call: TRBJ1-2
clone_size: .
v_call: TRBV6-4
cdr3_aa: CASSEDRGLGYTF
cdr3_nt: TGTGCCAGCAGTGAGGACAGGGGGCTTGGCTACACCTTC

d_call: TRBD1
j_call: TRBJ2-7
clone_size: .
v_call: TRBV7-2
cdr3_aa: CASSRQGASYEQYF
cdr3_nt: TGTGCCAGCAGCAGACAGGGGGCTTCCTACGAGCAGTACTTC

d_call: .
j_call: TRBJ2-1
clone_size: .
v_call: TRBV9
cdr3_aa: CASSVEGPINNEQFF
cdr3_nt: TGTGCCAGCAGCGTAGAGGGGCCTATAAACAATGAGCAGTTCTTC

d_call: .
j_call: TRBJ1-4
clone_size: .
v_call: TRBV6-5
cdr3_aa: CASRKDGLTNEKLFF
cdr3_nt: TGTGCCAGCAGGAAGGATGGGCTGACTAATGAAAAACTGTTTTTT

d_call: .
j_call: TRBJ2-3
clone_size: .
v_call: TRBV7-8
cdr3_aa: CASSLGTTTDTQYF
cdr3_nt: TGTGCCAGCAGCTTAGGGACTACCACAGATACGCAGTATTTT

d_call: .
j_call: TRBJ2-7
clone_size: .
v_call: TRBV7-2
cdr3_aa: CASSLVLVGFYEQYF
cdr3_nt: TGTGCCAGCAGCTTAGTCCTAGTTGGGTTTTACGAGCAGTACTTC

d_call: .
j_call: TRBJ2-3
clone_size: .
v_call: TRBV27
cdr3_aa: CASSLGLGLFTDTQYF
cdr3_nt: TGTGCCAGCAGTTTAGGTCTGGGACTCTTCACAGATACGCAGTATTTT

d_call: TRBD1
j_call: TRBJ1-2
clone_size: once
v_call: TRBV29-1
cdr3_aa: CSVPGGANGYTF
cdr3_nt: TGCAGCGTCCCAGGGGGTGCGAATGGCTACACCTTC

d_call: TRBD1
j_call: TRBJ2-7
clone_size: .
v_call: TRBV2
cdr3_aa: CASRTAGGPLEQYF
cdr3_nt: TGTGCCAGCAGAACGGCAGGGGGACCCCTCGAGCAGTACTTC

d_call: TRBD1
j_call: TRBJ1-3
clone_size: few
v_call: TRBV18
cdr3_aa: CASSPQGQTSGNTIYF
cdr3_nt: TGTGCCAGCTCACCACAGGGACAGACCTCTGGAAACACCATATATTTT

d_call: .
j_call: TRBJ2-1
clone_size: .
v_call: TRBV1
cdr3_aa: CTSSGTREGPYNEQFF
cdr3_nt: TGCACCAGCAGCGGTACGCGGGAGGGGCCCTACAATGAGCAGTTCTTC

d_call: .
j_call: TRBJ1-1
clone_size: .
v_call: TRBV11-2
cdr3_aa: CASSLLAGIEAFF
cdr3_nt: TGTGCCAGCAGCTTATTGGCGGGGATTGAAGCTTTCTTT

d_call: .
j_call: TRBJ1-1
clone_size: .
v_call: TRBV15
cdr3_aa: CATSTRAEDSKMNTEAFF
cdr3_nt: TGTGCCACCAGCACGCGCGCCGAGGACAGCAAAATGAACACTGAAGCTTTCTTT

d_call: .
j_call: TRBJ2-4
clone_size: .
v_call: TRBV28
cdr3_aa: CASGREAGNIQYF
cdr3_nt: TGTGCCAGCGGAAGGGAAGCCGGGAACATTCAGTACTTC

d_call: .
j_call: TRBJ2-1
clone_size: .
v_call: TRBV5-4
cdr3_aa: CASSLGAPNEQFF
cdr3_nt: TGTGCCAGCAGCTTGGGTGCTCCTAATGAGCAGTTCTTC

d_call: .
j_call: TRBJ2-7
clone_size: .
v_call: TRBV9
cdr3_aa: CASSVDGGRGEQYF
cdr3_nt: TGTGCCAGCAGCGTAGACGGGGGCCGGGGCGAGCAGTACTTC

d_call: .
j_call: TRBJ1-1
clone_size: .
v_call: TRBV4-1
cdr3_aa: CASSRSGGQTEAFF
cdr3_nt: TGCGCCAGCAGCCGGAGCGGGGGTCAAACTGAAGCTTTCTTT

d_call: .
j_call: TRBJ1-2
clone_size: .
v_call: TRBV7-9
cdr3_aa: CASSLGGATYGYTF
cdr3_nt: TGTGCCAGCAGCTTAGGAGGGGCCACCTATGGCTACACCTTC

d_call: .
j_call: TRBJ1-4
clone_size: .
v_call: TRBV2
cdr3_aa: CASSERGITNEKLFF
cdr3_nt: TGTGCCAGCAGTGAAAGGGGGATAACTAATGAAAAACTGTTTTTT

d_call: .
j_call: TRBJ2-1
clone_size: once
v_call: TRBV11-2
cdr3_aa: CASSPYTSLNEQFF
cdr3_nt: TGTGCCAGCAGCCCCTACACTAGTCTCAATGAGCAGTTCTTC

d_call: .
j_call: TRBJ2-2
clone_size: few
v_call: TRBV7-9
cdr3_aa: CASSRGTSNTGELFF
cdr3_nt: TGTGCCAGCAGCCGTGGCACGTCGAACACCGGGGAGCTGTTTTTT

d_call: .
j_call: TRBJ1-1
clone_size: .
v_call: TRBV9
cdr3_aa: CASSRWGVTEAFF
cdr3_nt: TGTGCCAGCAGCCGATGGGGGGTTACTGAAGCTTTCTTT

d_call: TRBD1
j_call: TRBJ2-2
clone_size: .
v_call: TRBV7-2
cdr3_aa: CASSPRGGQGSGELFF
cdr3_nt: TGTGCCAGCAGCCCTAGGGGCGGACAGGGGTCCGGGGAGCTGTTTTTT

d_call: TRBD2
j_call: TRBJ2-7
clone_size: .
v_call: TRBV7-9
cdr3_aa: CASSDRLAGGPGEQYF
cdr3_nt: TGTGCCAGCAGCGACCGACTAGCGGGAGGGCCCGGCGAGCAGTACTTC

d_call: TRBD1
j_call: TRBJ2-7
clone_size: .
v_call: TRBV5-6
cdr3_aa: CASSLAVGQVGGNEQYF
cdr3_nt: TGTGCCAGCAGCTTGGCGGTGGGACAGGTAGGGGGCAACGAGCAGTACTTC

d_call: TRBD2
j_call: TRBJ2-3
clone_size: once
v_call: TRBV6-4
cdr3_aa: CASSEDGGADTQYF
cdr3_nt: TGTGCCAGCAGTGAGGACGGGGGGGCAGATACGCAGTATTTT

d_call: .
j_call: TRBJ2-2
clone_size: .
v_call: TRBV6-5
cdr3_aa: CASSYGGAGNTGELFF
cdr3_nt: TGTGCCAGCAGTTACGGCGGGGCGGGGAACACCGGGGAGCTGTTTTTT

d_call: .
j_call: TRBJ2-3
clone_size: .
v_call: TRBV5-1
cdr3_aa: CASSSPGDTQYF
cdr3_nt: TGCGCCAGCAGCTCGCCGGGAGATACGCAGTATTTT

d_call: TRBD1
j_call: TRBJ1-2
clone_size: .
v_call: TRBV5-1
cdr3_aa: CASSPPGQGSGYTF
cdr3_nt: TGCGCCAGCAGCCCGCCGGGACAGGGCTCTGGCTACACCTTC

d_call: .
j_call: TRBJ2-2
clone_size: .
v_call: TRBV27
cdr3_aa: CASSIWGGLTGELFF
cdr3_nt: TGTGCCAGCAGTATCTGGGGAGGATTAACCGGGGAGCTGTTTTTT

d_call: TRBD1
j_call: TRBJ1-1
clone_size: .
v_call: TRBV9
cdr3_aa: CASSAGTGVFGDTEAFF
cdr3_nt: TGTGCCAGCAGCGCCGGGACAGGGGTGTTTGGGGACACTGAAGCTTTCTTT

d_call: TRBD2
j_call: TRBJ2-7
clone_size: .
v_call: TRBV7-8
cdr3_aa: CASSQGLAGEDEQYF
cdr3_nt: TGTGCCAGCAGCCAAGGACTAGCGGGAGAGGACGAGCAGTACTTC

d_call: TRBD1
j_call: TRBJ1-5
clone_size: .
v_call: TRBV7-2
cdr3_aa: CASSLMGQGRNQPQHF
cdr3_nt: TGTGCCAGCAGCTTGATGGGACAGGGCCGAAATCAGCCCCAGCATTTT

d_call: .
j_call: TRBJ2-7
clone_size: .
v_call: TRBV7-8
cdr3_aa: CASSLVGTFYEQYF
cdr3_nt: TGTGCCAGCAGCTTAGTAGGGACATTCTACGAGCAGTACTTC

d_call: .
j_call: TRBJ2-7
clone_size: .
v_call: TRBV29-1
cdr3_aa: CSVAQKQGNEQYF
cdr3_nt: TGCAGCGTTGCCCAGAAACAGGGAAACGAGCAGTACTTC

d_call: .
j_call: TRBJ2-1
clone_size: few
v_call: TRBV7-8
cdr3_aa: CASSRRENSYNEQFF
cdr3_nt: TGTGCCAGCAGCCGACGGGAGAACTCCTACAATGAGCAGTTCTTC

d_call: .
j_call: TRBJ2-5
clone_size: .
v_call: TRBV5-4
cdr3_aa: CASSYPHQETQYF
cdr3_nt: TGTGCCAGCAGCTACCCGCATCAAGAGACCCAGTACTTC

d_call: TRBD2
j_call: TRBJ2-2
clone_size: once
v_call: TRBV19
cdr3_aa: CASRLAGGSGELFF
cdr3_nt: TGTGCCAGTCGACTAGCGGGAGGATCTGGGGAGCTGTTTTTT

d_call: .
j_call: TRBJ2-1
clone_size: few
v_call: TRBV28
cdr3_aa: CASKIGAQTFYNEQFF
cdr3_nt: TGTGCCAGCAAGATTGGGGCCCAGACTTTCTACAATGAGCAGTTCTTC

d_call: .
j_call: TRBJ1-1
clone_size: .
v_call: TRBV28
cdr3_aa: CASSLIAGIRTEAFF
cdr3_nt: TGTGCCAGCAGTTTAATTGCCGGTATAAGGACTGAAGCTTTCTTT

d_call: .
j_call: TRBJ2-7
clone_size: few
v_call: TRBV5-6
cdr3_aa: CASSLDSGYEQYF
cdr3_nt: TGTGCCAGCAGCTTGGACAGCGGCTACGAGCAGTACTTC

d_call: TRBD2
j_call: TRBJ2-3
clone_size: .
v_call: TRBV5-4
cdr3_aa: CASSLGSGRGADTQYF
cdr3_nt: TGTGCCAGCAGCTTGGGGAGCGGGAGAGGGGCAGATACGCAGTATTTT

d_call: .
j_call: TRBJ2-1
clone_size: once
v_call: TRBV11-2
cdr3_aa: CASSLYSGSSYNEQFF
cdr3_nt: TGTGCCAGCAGCTTATACAGCGGAAGCTCCTACAATGAGCAGTTCTTC

d_call: TRBD2
j_call: TRBJ2-7
clone_size: once
v_call: TRBV19
cdr3_aa: CASSTGTSGYYEQYF
cdr3_nt: TGTGCCAGTAGTACCGGGACTAGCGGGTACTACGAGCAGTACTTC

d_call: TRBD1
j_call: TRBJ2-3
clone_size: .
v_call: TRBV29-1
cdr3_aa: CSGTGTGLEDTQYF
cdr3_nt: TGCAGCGGTACCGGGACAGGCCTAGAAGATACGCAGTATTTT

d_call: TRBD1
j_call: TRBJ2-2
clone_size: .
v_call: TRBV5-8
cdr3_aa: CASSLVFDRGPNTGELFF
cdr3_nt: TGTGCCAGCAGCTTGGTATTTGACAGGGGGCCGAACACCGGGGAGCTGTTTTTT

d_call: .
j_call: TRBJ2-5
clone_size: .
v_call: TRBV18
cdr3_aa: CASSPLKGSRQETQYF
cdr3_nt: TGTGCCAGCTCACCACTTAAGGGATCAAGGCAAGAGACCCAGTACTTC

d_call: .
j_call: TRBJ1-1
clone_size: .
v_call: TRBV6-5
cdr3_aa: CASSYSNTMNTEAFF
cdr3_nt: TGTGCCAGCAGTTACTCAAACACCATGAACACTGAAGCTTTCTTT

d_call: .
j_call: TRBJ1-1
clone_size: .
v_call: TRBV27
cdr3_aa: CASSFGVVTEAFF
cdr3_nt: TGTGCCAGCAGTTTCGGGGTTGTCACTGAAGCTTTCTTT